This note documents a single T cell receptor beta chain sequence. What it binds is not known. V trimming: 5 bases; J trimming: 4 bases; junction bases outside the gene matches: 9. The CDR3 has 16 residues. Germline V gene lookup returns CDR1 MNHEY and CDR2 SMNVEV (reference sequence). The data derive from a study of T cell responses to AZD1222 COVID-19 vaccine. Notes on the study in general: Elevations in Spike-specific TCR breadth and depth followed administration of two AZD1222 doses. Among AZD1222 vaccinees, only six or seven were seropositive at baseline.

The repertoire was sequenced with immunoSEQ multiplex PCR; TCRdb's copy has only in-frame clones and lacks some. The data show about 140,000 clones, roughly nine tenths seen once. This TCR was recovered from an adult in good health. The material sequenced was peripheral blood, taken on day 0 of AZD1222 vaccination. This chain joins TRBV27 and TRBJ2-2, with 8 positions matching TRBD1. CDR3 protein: CASSTKQGVSTGELFF. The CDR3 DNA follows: TGTGCCAGCAGTACAAAACAGGGGGTGAGCACCGGGGAGCTGTTTTTT.